The TCR beta chain described here comes from a study of response to subunit inactivated influenza vaccine. This clonotype has only a few counts. The antigen is unknown. Trimming stripped 2 bases from V and 5 bases from J, with 16 bases between. CDR3 length: 15 amino acids. Germline V gene sequence: CDR1 SGHKS, CDR2 YYEKEE (reference sequence). One entry per CDR3 protein, called by TCRdb with MiXCR from the RT-PCR reads. Of 650,000 or so distinct CDR3 sequences detected, roughly 15% appear once; the ten largest clones hold approximately 7.6%. Study-wide findings and caveats: It was the authors' suggestion that each seasonal influenza vaccination recruits few new T cells.

The sequencing used PBMCs from blood, collected approximately 15 days before vaccination. The chain uses TRBV5-5 and TRBJ2-5, with D possibly being TRBD1 or TRBD2 (5 bases each). This sequence was found in a man aged 45-65 years who received an inactivated influenza vaccine. CDR3 sequence reads: CASSFGFEGRETQYF. The CDR3 nucleotides are TGTGCCAGCAGCTTTGGATTCGAGGGGCGTGAGACCCAGTACTTC.